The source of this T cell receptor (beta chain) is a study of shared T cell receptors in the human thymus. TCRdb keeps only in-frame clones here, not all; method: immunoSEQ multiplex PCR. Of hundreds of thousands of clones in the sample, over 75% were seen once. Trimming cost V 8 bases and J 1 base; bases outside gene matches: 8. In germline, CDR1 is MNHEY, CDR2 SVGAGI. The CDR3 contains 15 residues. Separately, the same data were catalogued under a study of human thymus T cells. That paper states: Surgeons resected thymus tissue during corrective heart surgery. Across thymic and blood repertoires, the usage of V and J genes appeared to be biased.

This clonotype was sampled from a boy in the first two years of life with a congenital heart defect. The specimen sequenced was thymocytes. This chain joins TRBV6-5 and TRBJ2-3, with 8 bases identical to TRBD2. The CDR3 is CASGYGLAGTDTQYF. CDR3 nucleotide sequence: TGTGCCAGCGGATATGGACTAGCCGGCACAGATACGCAGTATTTT.